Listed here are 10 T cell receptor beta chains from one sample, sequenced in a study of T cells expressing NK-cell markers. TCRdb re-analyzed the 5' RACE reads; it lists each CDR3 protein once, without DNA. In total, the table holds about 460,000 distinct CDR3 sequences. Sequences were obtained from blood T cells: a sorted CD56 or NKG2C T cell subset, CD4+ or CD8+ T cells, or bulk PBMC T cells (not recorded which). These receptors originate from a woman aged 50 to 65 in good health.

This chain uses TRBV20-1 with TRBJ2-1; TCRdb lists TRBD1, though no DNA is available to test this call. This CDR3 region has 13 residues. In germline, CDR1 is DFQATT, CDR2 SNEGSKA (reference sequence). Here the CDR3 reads CSANRQVYNEQFF.

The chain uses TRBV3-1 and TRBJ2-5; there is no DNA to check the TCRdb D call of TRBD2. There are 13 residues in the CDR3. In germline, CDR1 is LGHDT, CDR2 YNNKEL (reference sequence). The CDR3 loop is CASSRLAGGTQYF.

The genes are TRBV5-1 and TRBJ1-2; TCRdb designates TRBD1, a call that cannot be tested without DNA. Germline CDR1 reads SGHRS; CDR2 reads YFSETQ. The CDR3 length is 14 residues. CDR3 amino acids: CASSLLRGNDGMTF.

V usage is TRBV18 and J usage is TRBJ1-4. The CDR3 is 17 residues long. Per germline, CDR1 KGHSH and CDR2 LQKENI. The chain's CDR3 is CASSPRGPSGTNEKLFF.

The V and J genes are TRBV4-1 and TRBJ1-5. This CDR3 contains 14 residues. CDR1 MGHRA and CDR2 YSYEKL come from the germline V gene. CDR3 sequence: CASSQVTYNQPQHF.

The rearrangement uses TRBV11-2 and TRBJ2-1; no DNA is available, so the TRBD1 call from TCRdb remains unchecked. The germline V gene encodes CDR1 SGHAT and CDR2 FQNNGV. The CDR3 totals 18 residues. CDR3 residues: CASSHLRGDSTKYNEQFF.

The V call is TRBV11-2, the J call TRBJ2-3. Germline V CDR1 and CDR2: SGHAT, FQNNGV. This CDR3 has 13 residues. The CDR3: CASGGQNTDTQYF.

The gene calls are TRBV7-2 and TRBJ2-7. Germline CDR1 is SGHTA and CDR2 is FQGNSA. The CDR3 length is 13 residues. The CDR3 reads CASSTHPRTEQYF.

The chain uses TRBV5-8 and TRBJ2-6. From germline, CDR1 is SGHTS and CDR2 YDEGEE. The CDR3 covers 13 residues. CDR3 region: CASRLDGANVLTF.

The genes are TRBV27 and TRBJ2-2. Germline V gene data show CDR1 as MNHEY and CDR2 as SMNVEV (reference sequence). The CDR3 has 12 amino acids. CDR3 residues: CASSLVIGELFF.